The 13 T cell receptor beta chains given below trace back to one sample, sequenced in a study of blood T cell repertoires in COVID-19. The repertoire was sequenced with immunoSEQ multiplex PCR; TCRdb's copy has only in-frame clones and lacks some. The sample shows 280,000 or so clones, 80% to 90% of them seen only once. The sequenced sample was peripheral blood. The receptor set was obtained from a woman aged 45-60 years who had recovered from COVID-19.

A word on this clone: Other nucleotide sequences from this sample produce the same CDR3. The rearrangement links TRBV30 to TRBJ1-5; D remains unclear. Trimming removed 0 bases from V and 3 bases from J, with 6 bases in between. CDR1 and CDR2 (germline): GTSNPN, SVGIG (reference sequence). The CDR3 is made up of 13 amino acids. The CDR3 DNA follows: TGTGCCTGGAGTGTACGGGACAATCAGCCCCAGCATTTT. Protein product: CAWSVRDNQPQHF.

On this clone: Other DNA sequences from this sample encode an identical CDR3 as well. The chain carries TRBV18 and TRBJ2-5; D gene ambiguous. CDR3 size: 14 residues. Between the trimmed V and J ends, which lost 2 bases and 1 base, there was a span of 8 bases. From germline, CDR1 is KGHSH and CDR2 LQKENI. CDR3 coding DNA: TGTGCCAGCTCACCAGGGCAGACCCAAGAGACCCAGTACTTC. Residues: CASSPGQTQETQYF. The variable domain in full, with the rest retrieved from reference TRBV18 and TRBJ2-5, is NAGVMQNPRHLVRRRGQEARLRCSPMKGHSHVYWYRQLPEEGLKFMVYLQKENIIDESGMPKERFSAEFPKEGPSILRIQQVVRGDSAAYFCASSPGQTQETQYFGPGTRLLVL.

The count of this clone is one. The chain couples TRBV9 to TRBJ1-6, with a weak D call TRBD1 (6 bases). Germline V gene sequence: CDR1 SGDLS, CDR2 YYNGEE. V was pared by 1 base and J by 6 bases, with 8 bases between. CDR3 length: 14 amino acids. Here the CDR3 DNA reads TGTGCCAGCAGCGTACTGGACAGTAATTCACCCCTCCACTTT. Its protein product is CASSVLDSNSPLHF.

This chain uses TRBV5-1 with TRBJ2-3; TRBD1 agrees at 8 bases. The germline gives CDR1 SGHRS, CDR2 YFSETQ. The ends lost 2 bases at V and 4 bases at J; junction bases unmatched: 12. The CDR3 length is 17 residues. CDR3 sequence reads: CASSLEPGQVFSDTQYF. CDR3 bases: TGCGCCAGCAGCTTAGAACCGGGACAGGTATTTTCAGATACGCAGTATTTT. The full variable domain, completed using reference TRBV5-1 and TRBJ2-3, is KAGVTQTPRYLIKTRGQQVTLSCSPISGHRSVSWYQQTPGQGLQFLFEYFSETQRNKGNFPGRFSGRQFSNSRSEMNVSTLELGDSALYLCASSLEPGQVFSDTQYFGPGTRLTVL.

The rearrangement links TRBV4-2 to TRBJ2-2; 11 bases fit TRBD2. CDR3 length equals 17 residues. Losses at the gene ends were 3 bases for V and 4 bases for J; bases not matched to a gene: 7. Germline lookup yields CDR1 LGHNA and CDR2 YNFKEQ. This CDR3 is CASSHSLAGGRTGELFF. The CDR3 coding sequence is TGTGCCAGCAGCCACTCTCTAGCGGGAGGACGCACCGGGGAGCTGTTTTTT.

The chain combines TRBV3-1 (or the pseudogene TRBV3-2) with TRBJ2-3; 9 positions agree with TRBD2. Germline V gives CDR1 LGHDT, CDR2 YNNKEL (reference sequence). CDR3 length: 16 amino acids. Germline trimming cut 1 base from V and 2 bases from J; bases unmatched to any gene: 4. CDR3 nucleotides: TGTGCCAGCAGCCAAGTAGCGGGAGCCATCACAGATACGCAGTATTTT. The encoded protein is CASSQVAGAITDTQYF.

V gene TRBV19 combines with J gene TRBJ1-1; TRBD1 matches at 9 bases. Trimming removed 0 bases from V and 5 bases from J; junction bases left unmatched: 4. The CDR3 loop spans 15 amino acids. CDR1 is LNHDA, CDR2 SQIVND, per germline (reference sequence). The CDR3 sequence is CASSIDGTGRTEAFF. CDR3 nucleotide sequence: TGTGCCAGTAGTATAGACGGGACAGGGAGGACTGAAGCTTTCTTT.

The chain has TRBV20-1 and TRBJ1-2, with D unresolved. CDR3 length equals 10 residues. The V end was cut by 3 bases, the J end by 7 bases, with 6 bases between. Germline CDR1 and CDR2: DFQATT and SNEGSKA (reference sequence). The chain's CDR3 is CSASSLGYTF. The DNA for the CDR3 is TGCAGTGCTAGTTCCCTTGGCTACACCTTC.

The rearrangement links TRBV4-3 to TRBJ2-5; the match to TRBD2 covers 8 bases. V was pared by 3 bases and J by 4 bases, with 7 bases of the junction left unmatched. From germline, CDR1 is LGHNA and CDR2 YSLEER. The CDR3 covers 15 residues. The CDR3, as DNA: TGCGCCAGCAGCCAGGGACCGGGAGGGACAGAGACCCAGTACTTC. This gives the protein CASSQGPGGTETQYF.

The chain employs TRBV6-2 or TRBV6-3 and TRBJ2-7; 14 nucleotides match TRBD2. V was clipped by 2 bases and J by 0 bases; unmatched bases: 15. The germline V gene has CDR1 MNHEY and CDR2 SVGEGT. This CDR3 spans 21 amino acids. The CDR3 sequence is CASSYSGGTSGSLGNSYEQYF. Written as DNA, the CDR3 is TGTGCCAGCAGTTACAGCGGGGGGACTAGCGGGAGTTTGGGTAACTCCTACGAGCAGTACTTC.

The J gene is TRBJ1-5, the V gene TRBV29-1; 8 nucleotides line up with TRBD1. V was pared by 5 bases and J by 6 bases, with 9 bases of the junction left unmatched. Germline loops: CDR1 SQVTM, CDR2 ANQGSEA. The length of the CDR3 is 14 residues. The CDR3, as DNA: TGCAGCGTTTCGATTGCAGGGGGCGGTCAGCCCCAGCATTTT. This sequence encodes CSVSIAGGGQPQHF. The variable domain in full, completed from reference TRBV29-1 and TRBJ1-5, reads SAVISQKPSRDICQRGTSLTIQCQVDSQVTMMFWYRQQPGQSLTLIATANQGSEATYESGFVIDKFPISRPNLTFSTLTVSNMSPEDSSIYLCSVSIAGGGQPQHFGDGTRLSIL.

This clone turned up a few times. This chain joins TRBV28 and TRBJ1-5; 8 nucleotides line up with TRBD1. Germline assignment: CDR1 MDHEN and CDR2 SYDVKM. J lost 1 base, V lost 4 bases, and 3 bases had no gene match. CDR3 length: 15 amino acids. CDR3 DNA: TGTGCCAGCAGTTACTACAGGGGGAGCAATCAGCCCCAGCATTTT. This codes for CASSYYRGSNQPQHF.

Here the CDR3 DNA reads TGCGCCAGCAGATTGAGCGGGCTTACAGATACGCAGTATTTT. Its protein is CASRLSGLTDTQYF. The chain joins TRBV5-1 to TRBJ2-3; the D gene is possibly TRBD2 (6 bases). Germline CDR1 and CDR2: SGHRS and YFSETQ. V gave up 5 bases and J gave up 3 bases, with 13 bases separating them. The CDR3 consists of 14 residues.